This is a list of T cell receptor beta chains from one sample in a study of control samples from healthy donors and cancer patients. Using immunoSEQ multiplex PCR, the repertoire was profiled, and TCRdb retains in-frame clones only, with some absent. The repertoire holds around 250,000 clones, more than 65% seen once, with roughly 15% in the top ten. The sequenced material came from PBMCs. The receptors stem from a woman in her fifties or sixties with lung cancer. CDR3s include the opening cysteine and the closing phenylalanine or tryptophan. The D gene is left open where the match is weak. Only part of the rows carry a size: once, few, many, or a class if the clone is expanded.

v_gene,j_gene,abundance,d_gene,CDR3aa,CDR3nt
TRBV27,TRBJ2-7,-,-,CASSLGAGVGYEQYF,TGTGCCAGCAGTTTGGGGGCGGGGGTTGGTTACGAGCAGTACTTC
TRBV30,TRBJ2-1,-,-,CAWSVQVGYNEQFF,TGTGCCTGGAGTGTACAGGTAGGGTACAATGAGCAGTTCTTC
TRBV21-1,TRBJ2-7,once,-,CASSKSIEREGPEQYF,TGTGCCAGCAGCAAATCTATAGAGCGGGAGGGACCCGAGCAGTACTTC
TRBV6-1,TRBJ1-6,few,-,CASSEGQAVNSPLHF,TGTGCCAGCAGTGAAGGGCAGGCGGTTAATTCACCCCTCCACTTT
TRBV10-2,TRBJ2-7,-,-,CASSQSGSGREQYF,TGCGCCAGCAGTCAGAGTGGGTCAGGGCGCGAGCAGTACTTC
TRBV6-5,TRBJ1-5,-,-,CASSRDTGQPQHF,TGTGCCAGCAGTCGGGACACCGGACAGCCCCAGCATTTT
TRBV6-1,TRBJ2-5,few,TRBD1,CASSESSGTGQETQYF,TGTGCCAGCAGTGAATCCTCGGGGACAGGGCAAGAGACCCAGTACTTC
TRBV6-5,TRBJ2-3,once,TRBD1,CASSYSNRGPDTQYF,TGTGCCAGCAGTTACTCGAACAGGGGCCCAGATACGCAGTATTTT
TRBV28,TRBJ1-6,-,TRBD1,CASSLISRGLVRSPLHF,TGTGCCAGCAGTTTAATTAGCAGGGGGCTTGTTAGGTCACCCCTCCACTTT
TRBV19,TRBJ1-1,-,-,CASSIYYETGWEAGNTEAFF,TGTGCCAGTAGTATTTACTACGAGACAGGATGGGAGGCCGGGAACACTGAAGCTTTCTTT
TRBV2,TRBJ1-1,-,-,CASSSEAGDMNTEAFF,TGTGCCAGCAGTTCTGAGGCAGGGGACATGAACACTGAAGCTTTCTTT
TRBV2,TRBJ2-3,-,-,CASSRQGMTTDTQYF,TGTGCCAGCAGTCGGCAGGGCATGACGACAGATACGCAGTATTTT
TRBV6-5,TRBJ1-1,-,-,CASTADGLNTEAFF,TGTGCCAGCACCGCCGACGGCTTGAACACTGAAGCTTTCTTT
TRBV7-9,TRBJ2-3,-,TRBD2,CASSLPSGVADTQYF,TGTGCCAGCAGCTTACCTAGCGGGGTAGCCGATACGCAGTATTTT
TRBV5-4,TRBJ2-3,once,TRBD1,CASSLRQGTDTQYF,TGTGCCAGCAGCTTGAGACAGGGGACAGATACGCAGTATTTT
TRBV29-1,TRBJ1-2,-,-,CSASSNVDGYTF,TGCAGCGCCAGTAGTAACGTCGATGGCTACACCTTC
TRBV19,TRBJ2-5,-,-,CASSMSSYPQYF,TGTGCCAGTAGTATGTCCAGTTACCCCCAGTACTTC
TRBV6-6,TRBJ1-5,few,-,CASRDSAAIDQPQHF,TGTGCCAGCAGAGATTCCGCAGCTATTGATCAGCCCCAGCATTTT
TRBV9,TRBJ1-2,-,TRBD1,CASSVGQGAGYGYTF,TGTGCCAGCAGCGTAGGACAGGGGGCCGGCTATGGCTACACCTTC
TRBV18,TRBJ1-3,once,TRBD1,CASSLSGQGTNTIYF,TGTGCCAGCTCCCTATCCGGACAGGGTACAAACACCATATATTTT
TRBV24-1,TRBJ2-2,-,-,CASSLTGTHTNTGELFF,TGTGCCTCCTCCCTGACCGGGACACACACGAACACCGGGGAGCTGTTTTTT
TRBV19,TRBJ1-1,-,-,CASSKGSNTEAFF,TGTGCCAGTAGCAAGGGATCGAACACTGAAGCTTTCTTT
TRBV9,TRBJ2-7,-,-,CASSVGWGGSYEQYF,TGTGCCAGCAGCGTAGGATGGGGCGGCTCCTACGAGCAGTACTTC
TRBV6-6,TRBJ2-1,-,-,CASSPLTAGHEQFF,TGTGCCAGCAGTCCTCTGACAGCAGGACATGAGCAGTTCTTC
TRBV5-4,TRBJ2-1,-,-,CASSLAGVDHNEQFF,TGTGCCAGCAGCTTGGCCGGAGTAGACCACAATGAGCAGTTCTTC
TRBV5-1,TRBJ2-3,-,-,CASSLEGGTDTQYF,TGCGCCAGCAGCTTGGAGGGAGGCACAGATACGCAGTATTTT
TRBV5-1,TRBJ2-7,few,-,CASSLEGLERAYEQYF,TGCGCCAGCAGCTTGGAGGGACTTGAAAGGGCCTACGAGCAGTACTTC
TRBV7-9,TRBJ2-3,-,-,CASSPRQRATDTQYF,TGTGCCAGCAGCCCGAGACAGAGAGCAACAGATACGCAGTATTTT
TRBV7-9,TRBJ2-1,-,-,CASSPTTREALYNEQFF,TGTGCCAGCAGCCCTACAACGAGGGAAGCGTTATACAATGAGCAGTTCTTC
TRBV18,TRBJ2-7,few,-,CASSRGLLSPEQYF,TGTGCCAGCTCACGGGGACTTCTCTCGCCGGAGCAGTACTTC
TRBV2,TRBJ2-1,-,-,CASSEGEQFF,TGTGCCAGCAGTGAAGGTGAGCAGTTCTTC
TRBV6-5,TRBJ2-5,once,-,CASRSRVWETQYF,TGTGCCAGCAGGTCCAGGGTTTGGGAGACCCAGTACTTC
TRBV4-1,TRBJ1-1,-,TRBD1,CASSPGQGLREAFF,TGCGCCAGCAGCCCCGGACAGGGTTTGAGGGAAGCTTTCTTT
TRBV6-4,TRBJ1-5,-,-,CASRGGSSNQPQHF,TGTGCCAGCAGGGGGGGTAGTAGCAATCAGCCCCAGCATTTT
TRBV5-1,TRBJ1-2,-,-,CASSLGAGAATNYGYTF,TGCGCCAGCAGCTTGGGTGCAGGGGCGGCCACTAACTATGGCTACACCTTC
TRBV30,TRBJ2-7,-,TRBD1,CAWSVVRGYEQYF,TGTGCCTGGAGTGTGGTCAGGGGGTACGAGCAGTACTTC
TRBV5-1,TRBJ2-3,-,TRBD2,CASSVLAADTQYF,TGCGCCAGCAGCGTCCTAGCGGCAGATACGCAGTATTTT
TRBV6-5,TRBJ2-3,-,-,CASRWGTDTQYF,TGTGCCAGCAGGTGGGGCACAGATACGCAGTATTTT
TRBV28,TRBJ2-1,-,TRBD1,CASSLFPGQVLRNEQFF,TGTGCCAGCAGTTTATTCCCCGGACAGGTCCTCCGCAATGAGCAGTTCTTC
TRBV28,TRBJ2-1,-,-,CASSLYGSGEYEQFF,TGTGCCAGCAGTTTGTATGGTAGCGGAGAGTATGAGCAGTTCTTC
TRBV14,TRBJ2-2,-,TRBD1,CASNTHPGTGDGGELFF,TGTGCCAGCAACACCCACCCCGGGACAGGGGACGGCGGGGAGCTGTTTTTT
TRBV9,TRBJ1-2,-,TRBD1,CASSAWDRGVFGYTF,TGTGCCAGCAGCGCCTGGGACAGGGGTGTTTTTGGCTACACCTTC
TRBV5-1,TRBJ1-1,-,-,CASSLHYSNTEAFF,TGCGCCAGCAGCTTGCACTATTCGAACACTGAAGCTTTCTTT
TRBV6-5,TRBJ1-2,-,-,CASSRFGQDGYTF,TGTGCCAGCAGCAGGTTCGGACAAGATGGCTACACCTTC
TRBV28,TRBJ1-6,-,-,CASTEGSGNSPLHF,TGTGCCAGCACCGAGGGGTCGGGCAATTCACCCCTCCACTTT
TRBV28,TRBJ1-4,-,TRBD1,CASRSGTAYEKLFF,TGTGCCAGCAGATCCGGGACAGCATATGAAAAACTGTTTTTT
TRBV6-5,TRBJ1-1,few,TRBD1,CASSLILSGQPAFF,TGTGCCAGCAGTTTGATCCTCTCGGGACAGCCAGCTTTCTTT
TRBV5-5,TRBJ2-1,once,-,CASTPDPSYNEQFF,TGTGCCAGCACCCCAGATCCCTCCTACAATGAGCAGTTCTTC
TRBV28,TRBJ2-3,once,-,CASSRSGPTDTQYF,TGTGCCAGCAGTCGATCCGGCCCCACAGATACGCAGTATTTT
TRBV2,TRBJ2-5,many,-,CASSLEGSWAETQYF,TGTGCCAGCAGCCTTGAGGGGTCCTGGGCAGAGACCCAGTACTTC